Listed here is a single T cell receptor beta chain. Its antigen is currently unknown. The data were taken from a study of CD8 T cell repertoires and HIV-1 epitope variants. Study-wide background: Each of Twenty-five Gag and Nef epitope peptides stimulated a separate culture. 1M T cells were kept uncultured as a baseline.

The CDR3 spans 13 residues. Germline V gene sequence: CDR1 MNHEY, CDR2 SMNVEV (reference sequence). The V and J ends lost 2 bases and 6 bases respectively, with 11 bases between them. On the immunoSEQ platform, TCR beta CDR3s were sequenced at survey depth. Assay used: immunoSEQ multiplex PCR; TCRdb lists only in-frame clones, some missing. The repertoire holds about 4,300 clones, over 55% seen once, with about 40% in the top ten. Whole-study results and caveats: About 5 clonotypes recognized Nef KF9, one HW9, none TAALDMSHF.

This chain joins TRBV27 and TRBJ2-7, with unresolved D. The TCR sequence derives from a male donor with HIV. The source material was cultured CD8+ T cells derived from PBMCs. This CDR3 reads CASSLGWGTEQYF. The DNA for the CDR3 is TGTGCCAGCAGTTTAGGATGGGGTACCGAGCAGTACTTC.